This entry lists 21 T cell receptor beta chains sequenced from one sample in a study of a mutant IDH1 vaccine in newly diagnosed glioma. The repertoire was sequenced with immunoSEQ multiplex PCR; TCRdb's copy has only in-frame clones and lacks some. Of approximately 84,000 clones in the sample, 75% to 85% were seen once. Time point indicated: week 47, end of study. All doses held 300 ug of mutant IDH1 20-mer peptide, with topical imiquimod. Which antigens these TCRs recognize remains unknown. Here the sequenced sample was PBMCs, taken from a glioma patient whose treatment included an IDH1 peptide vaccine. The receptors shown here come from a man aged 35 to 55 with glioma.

The CDR3 DNA follows: TGTGCCAGCAGTGATACGCAGTATTTT. Its translation is CASSDTQYF. The V and J genes are TRBV2 and TRBJ2-3; no reliable D call. The CDR3 spans 9 residues. CDR1 and CDR2 (germline): SNHLY, FYNNEI. The V gene lost 3 bases and the J gene lost 8 bases, with 0 bases spanning the gap.

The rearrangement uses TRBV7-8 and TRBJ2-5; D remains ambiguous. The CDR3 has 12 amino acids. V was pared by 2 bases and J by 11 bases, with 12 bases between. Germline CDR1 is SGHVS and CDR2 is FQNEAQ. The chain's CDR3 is CASSLNHQEQYF. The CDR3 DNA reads TGTGCCAGCAGCTTAAACCATCAAGAGCAGTACTTC. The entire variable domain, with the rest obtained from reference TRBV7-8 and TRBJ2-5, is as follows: GAGVSQSPRYKVAKRGQDVALRCDPISGHVSLFWYQQALGQGPEFLTYFQNEAQLDKSGLPSDRFFAERPEGSVSTLKIQRTQQEDSAVYLCASSLNHQEQYFGPGTRLLVL.

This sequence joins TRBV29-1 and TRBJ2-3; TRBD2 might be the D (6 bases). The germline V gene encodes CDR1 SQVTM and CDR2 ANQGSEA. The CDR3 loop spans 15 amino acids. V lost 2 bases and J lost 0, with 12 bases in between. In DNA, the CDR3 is TGCAGCGTTGAATCGCTAGCGTCTAGCACAGATACGCAGTATTTT. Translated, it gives CSVESLASSTDTQYF.

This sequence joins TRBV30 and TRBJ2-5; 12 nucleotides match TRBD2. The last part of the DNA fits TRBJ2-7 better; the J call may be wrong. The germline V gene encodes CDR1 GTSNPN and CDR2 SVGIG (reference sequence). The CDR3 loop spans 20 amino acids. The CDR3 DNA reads TGTGCCTGGAGTGGACGACCGGGGACTAGCGGGTCCCGAAGCTCCTACGAGCAGTACTTC. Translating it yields CAWSGRPGTSGSRSSYEQYF.

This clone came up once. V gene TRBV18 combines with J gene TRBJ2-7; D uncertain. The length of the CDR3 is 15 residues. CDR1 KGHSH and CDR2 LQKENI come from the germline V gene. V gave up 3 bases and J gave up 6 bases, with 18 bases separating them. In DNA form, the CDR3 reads TGTGCCAGCTCACCGCTAGGATACACTCTTAGCGAGCAGTACTTC. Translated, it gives CASSPLGYTLSEQYF.

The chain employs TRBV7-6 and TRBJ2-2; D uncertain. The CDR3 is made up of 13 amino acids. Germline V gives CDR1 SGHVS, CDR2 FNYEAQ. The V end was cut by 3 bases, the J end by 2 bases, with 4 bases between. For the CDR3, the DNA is TGTGCCAGCAGCTTTCGCAACACCGGGGAGCTGTTTTTT. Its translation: CASSFRNTGELFF.

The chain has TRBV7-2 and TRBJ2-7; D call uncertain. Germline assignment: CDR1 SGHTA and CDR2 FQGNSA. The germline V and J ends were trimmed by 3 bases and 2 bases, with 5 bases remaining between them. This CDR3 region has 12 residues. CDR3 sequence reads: CASSFEAYEQYF. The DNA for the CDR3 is TGTGCCAGCAGCTTCGAGGCCTACGAGCAGTACTTC.

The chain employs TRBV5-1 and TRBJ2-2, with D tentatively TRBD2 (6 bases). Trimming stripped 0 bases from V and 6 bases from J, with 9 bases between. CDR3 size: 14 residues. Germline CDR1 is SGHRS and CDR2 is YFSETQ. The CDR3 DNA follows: TGCGCCAGCAGCTTGGCCGGAGGGTCCGGGGAGCTGTTTTTT. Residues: CASSLAGGSGELFF. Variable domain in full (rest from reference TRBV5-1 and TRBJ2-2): KAGVTQTPRYLIKTRGQQVTLSCSPISGHRSVSWYQQTPGQGLQFLFEYFSETQRNKGNFPGRFSGRQFSNSRSEMNVSTLELGDSALYLCASSLAGGSGELFFGEGSRLTVL.

The CDR3 nucleotides are TGTGCCAGTAGGAGGACAGGGCCAGGCAATCAGCCCCAGCATTTT. Its protein is CASRRTGPGNQPQHF. The chain joins TRBV19 to TRBJ1-5; the match to TRBD1 covers 8 bases. Germline CDR1 LNHDA, CDR2 SQIVND (reference sequence). This CDR3 comprises 15 residues. V lost 6 bases, J lost 2 bases, and 6 bases stayed unmatched. Variable domain in full (rest from reference TRBV19 and TRBJ1-5): DGGITQSPKYLFRKEGQNVTLSCEQNLNHDAMYWYRQDPGQGLRLIYYSQIVNDFQKGDIAEGYSVSREKKESFPLTVTSAQKNPTAFYLCASRRTGPGNQPQHFGDGTRLSIL.

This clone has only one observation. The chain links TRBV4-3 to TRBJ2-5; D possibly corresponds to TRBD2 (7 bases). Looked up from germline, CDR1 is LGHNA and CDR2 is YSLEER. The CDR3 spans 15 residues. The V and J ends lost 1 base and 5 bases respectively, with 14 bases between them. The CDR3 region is CASSQAFGGRETQYF. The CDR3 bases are TGCGCCAGCAGCCAAGCCTTCGGGGGGCGTGAGACCCAGTACTTC.

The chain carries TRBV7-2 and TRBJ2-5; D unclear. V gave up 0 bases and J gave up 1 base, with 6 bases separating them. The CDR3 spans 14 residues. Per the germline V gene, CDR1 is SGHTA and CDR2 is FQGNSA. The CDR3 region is CASSLAWGQETQYF. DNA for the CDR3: TGTGCCAGCAGCTTAGCGTGGGGCCAAGAGACCCAGTACTTC.

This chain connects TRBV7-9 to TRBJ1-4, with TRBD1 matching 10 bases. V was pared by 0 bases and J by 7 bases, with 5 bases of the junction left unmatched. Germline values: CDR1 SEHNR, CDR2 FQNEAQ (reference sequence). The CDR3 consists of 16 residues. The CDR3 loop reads CASSLAGGQGREKLFF. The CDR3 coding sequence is TGTGCCAGCAGCTTAGCGGGGGGACAGGGGCGTGAAAAACTGTTTTTT.

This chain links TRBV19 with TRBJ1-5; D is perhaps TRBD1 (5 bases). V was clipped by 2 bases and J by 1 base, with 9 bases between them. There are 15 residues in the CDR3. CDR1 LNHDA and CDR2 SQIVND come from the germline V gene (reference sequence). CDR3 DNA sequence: TGTGCCAGTAGTATACAGGGCCAGAGCAATCAGCCCCAGCATTTT. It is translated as CASSIQGQSNQPQHF.

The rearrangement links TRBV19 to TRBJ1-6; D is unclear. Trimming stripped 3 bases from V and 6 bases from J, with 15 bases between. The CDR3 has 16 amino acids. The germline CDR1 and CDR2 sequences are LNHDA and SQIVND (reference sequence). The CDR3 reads CASSIVVAASNSPLHF. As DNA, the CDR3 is TGTGCCAGTAGTATCGTGGTGGCAGCCTCTAATTCACCCCTCCACTTT.

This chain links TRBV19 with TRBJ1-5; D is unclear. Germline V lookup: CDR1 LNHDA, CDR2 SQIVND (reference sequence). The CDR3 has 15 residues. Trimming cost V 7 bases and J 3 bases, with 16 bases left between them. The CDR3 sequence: CASTMGGGNNQPQHF. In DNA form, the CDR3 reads TGTGCCAGTACCATGGGTGGAGGGAACAATCAGCCCCAGCATTTT.

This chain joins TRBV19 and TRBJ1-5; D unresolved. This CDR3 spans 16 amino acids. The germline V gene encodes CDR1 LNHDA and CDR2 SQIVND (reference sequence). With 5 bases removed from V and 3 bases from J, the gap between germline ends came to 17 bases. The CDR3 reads CASSPTRRPYNQPQHF. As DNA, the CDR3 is TGTGCCAGTAGTCCAACCCGCCGACCGTACAATCAGCCCCAGCATTTT.

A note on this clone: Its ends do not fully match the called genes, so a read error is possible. CDR3 amino acids: CASRQDIGGLIYEQYF. CDR3 in DNA: TGCGCCAGCAGACAAGATATTGGGGGGCTCATTTACGAGCAGTACTTC. V gene TRBV4-3 combines with J gene TRBJ2-7, with D perhaps matching TRBD1 or TRBD2 (6 bases each). The CDR3 contains 16 residues. Germline lookup yields CDR1 LGHNA and CDR2 YSLEER.

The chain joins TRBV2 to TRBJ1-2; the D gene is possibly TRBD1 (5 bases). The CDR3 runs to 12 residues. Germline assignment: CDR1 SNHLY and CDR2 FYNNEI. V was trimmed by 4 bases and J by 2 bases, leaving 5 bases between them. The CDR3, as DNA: TGTGCCAGCAGTGGGGACAACTATGGCTACACCTTC. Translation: CASSGDNYGYTF.

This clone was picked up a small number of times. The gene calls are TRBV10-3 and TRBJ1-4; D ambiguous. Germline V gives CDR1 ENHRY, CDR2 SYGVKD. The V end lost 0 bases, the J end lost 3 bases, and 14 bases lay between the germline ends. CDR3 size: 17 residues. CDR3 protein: CAISESGRRTSNEKLFF. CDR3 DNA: TGTGCCATCAGTGAGTCTGGTCGCCGAACCTCTAATGAAAAACTGTTTTTT.

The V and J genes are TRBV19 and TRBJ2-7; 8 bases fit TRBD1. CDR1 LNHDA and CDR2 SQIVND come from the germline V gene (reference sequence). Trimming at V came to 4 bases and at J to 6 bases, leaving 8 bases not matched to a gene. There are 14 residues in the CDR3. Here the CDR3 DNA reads TGTGCCAGTAGTACCCGACAGGGGCCTAGCGAGCAGTACTTC. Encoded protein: CASSTRQGPSEQYF.

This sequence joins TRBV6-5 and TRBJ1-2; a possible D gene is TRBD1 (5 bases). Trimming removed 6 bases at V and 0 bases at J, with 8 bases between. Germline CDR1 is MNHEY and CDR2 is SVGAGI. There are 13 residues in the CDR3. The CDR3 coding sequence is TGTGCCAGCAGGACAGCAGCTAACTATGGCTACACCTTC. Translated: CASRTAANYGYTF.